This T cell receptor beta chain came from a study of metastatic and nonmetastatic thyroid tumors. MiXCR was used by TCRdb to re-call the PCR reads. The table includes tens of thousands of clones, about 10% detected once. In its sample, this clone was seen many times. All patients were untreated before thyroid surgery. The source of this sequence is a female donor with papillary thyroid cancer or a benign thyroid nodule (not recorded which). Some clones in this sample may be carry-over from other donors' samples. Specimen: blood.

DNA of the CDR3: TGCGCCAGCAGCCTTGGAGGTGCTTACAATGAGCAGTTCTTC. Its protein is CASSLGGAYNEQFF. The V and J genes are TRBV5-1 and TRBJ2-1, with D possibly TRBD2 on 5 matching bases. V gave up 4 bases and J gave up 4 bases, with 12 bases separating them. The V gene's germline CDR1 is SGHRS and CDR2 YFSETQ. This CDR3 region has 14 residues.